This T cell receptor (beta chain) was observed in a study of T cell repertoires in cytomegalovirus infection. Whole-study context: Evidence of both CMV infection and a matching HLA type came from public TCR beta signatures.

Points on this clonotype: Its antigen is unknown. With a much larger clone just one base away, this may be a read error.

The CDR3 consists of 14 residues. Germline V gene lookup returns CDR1 SGHVS and CDR2 FQNEAQ. One entry per CDR3 protein results from TCRdb running MiXCR on the reads. The table includes around 450,000 distinct CDR3 sequences, roughly 30% detected once. Study outcomes and limitations: Summed frequency of shared TCR beta families picked out CMV carriers who also had the relevant HLA. In two of eight donors, the top clonotype was HLA-C-restricted CMV-specific.

The sample was PBMCs. This receptor was obtained from a human donor in good health (CMV status not recorded). Some clones in this sample may be carry-over from other donors' samples. The gene calls are TRBV7-8 and TRBJ2-7; D could derive from TRBD1 or TRBD2 (5 bases each). The CDR3, as DNA: TGTGCCAGCAGCTTAGGTCGGGGCCCCTACGAGAAGTACTTC. Translated: CASSLGRGPYEKYF.